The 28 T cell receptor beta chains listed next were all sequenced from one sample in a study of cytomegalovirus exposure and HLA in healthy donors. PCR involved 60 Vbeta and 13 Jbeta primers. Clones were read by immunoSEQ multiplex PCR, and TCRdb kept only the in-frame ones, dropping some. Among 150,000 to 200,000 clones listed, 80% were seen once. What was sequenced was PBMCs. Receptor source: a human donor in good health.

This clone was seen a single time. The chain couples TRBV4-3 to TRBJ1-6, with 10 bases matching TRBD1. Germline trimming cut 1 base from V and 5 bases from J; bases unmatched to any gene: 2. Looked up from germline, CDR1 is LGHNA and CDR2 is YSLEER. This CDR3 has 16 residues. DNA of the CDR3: TGCGCCAGCAGCCAAGCTGGACAGGGGGATAATTCACCCCTCCACTTT. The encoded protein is CASSQAGQGDNSPLHF.

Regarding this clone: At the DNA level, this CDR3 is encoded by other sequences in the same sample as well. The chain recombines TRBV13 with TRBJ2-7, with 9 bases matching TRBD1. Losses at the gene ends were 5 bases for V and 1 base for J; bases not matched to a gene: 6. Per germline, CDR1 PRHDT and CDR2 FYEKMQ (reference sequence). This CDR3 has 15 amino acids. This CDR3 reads CASSRFGTGSYEQYF. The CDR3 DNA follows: TGTGCCAGCAGCCGCTTTGGGACAGGGTCCTACGAGCAGTACTTC.

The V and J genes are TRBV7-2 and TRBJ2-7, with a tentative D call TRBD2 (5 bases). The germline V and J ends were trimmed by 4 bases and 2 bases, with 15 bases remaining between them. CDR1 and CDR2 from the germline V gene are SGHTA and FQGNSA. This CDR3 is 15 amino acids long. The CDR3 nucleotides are TGTGCCAGCAGCTCAGACGCCGGGGTTACCTACGAGCAGTACTTC. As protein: CASSSDAGVTYEQYF.

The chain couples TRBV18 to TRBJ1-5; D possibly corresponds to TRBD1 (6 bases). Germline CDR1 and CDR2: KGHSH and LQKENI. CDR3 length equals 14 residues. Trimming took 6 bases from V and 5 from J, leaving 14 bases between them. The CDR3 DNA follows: TGTGCCAGCTCCGTATCGGGGGGCGATCAGCCCCAGCATTTT. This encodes CASSVSGGDQPQHF.

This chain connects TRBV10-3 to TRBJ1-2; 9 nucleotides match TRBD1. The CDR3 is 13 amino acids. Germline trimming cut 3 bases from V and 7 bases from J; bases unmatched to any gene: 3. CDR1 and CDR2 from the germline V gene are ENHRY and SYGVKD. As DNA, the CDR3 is TGTGCCATCAGTGAAGAGACAGGGGGTGGCTACACCTTC. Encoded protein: CAISEETGGGYTF.

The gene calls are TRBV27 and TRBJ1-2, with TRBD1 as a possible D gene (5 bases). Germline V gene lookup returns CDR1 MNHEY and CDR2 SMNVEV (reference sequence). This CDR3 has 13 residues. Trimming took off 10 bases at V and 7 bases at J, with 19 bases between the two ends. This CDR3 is CATTDRGGFGYTF. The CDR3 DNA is TGTGCCACGACAGATCGGGGAGGTTTTGGCTACACCTTC.

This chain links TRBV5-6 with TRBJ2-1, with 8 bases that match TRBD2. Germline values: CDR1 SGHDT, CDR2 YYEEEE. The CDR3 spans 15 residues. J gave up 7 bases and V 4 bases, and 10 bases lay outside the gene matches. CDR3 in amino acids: CASSLGLGLGNEQFF. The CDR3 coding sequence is TGTGCCAGCAGCCTGGGACTAGGGTTAGGTAATGAGCAGTTCTTC.

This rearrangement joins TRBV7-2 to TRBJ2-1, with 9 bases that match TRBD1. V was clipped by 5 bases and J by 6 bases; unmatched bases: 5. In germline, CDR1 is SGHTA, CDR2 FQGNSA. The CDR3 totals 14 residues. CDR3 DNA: TGTGCCAGCAGCCCAGGGACAGGGAGCAATGAGCAGTTCTTC. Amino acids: CASSPGTGSNEQFF. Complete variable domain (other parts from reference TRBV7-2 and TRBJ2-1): GAGVSQSPSNKVTEKGKDVELRCDPISGHTALYWYRQSLGQGLEFLIYFQGNSAPDKSGLPSDRFSAERTGGSVSTLTIQRTQQEDSAVYLCASSPGTGSNEQFFGPGTRLTVL.

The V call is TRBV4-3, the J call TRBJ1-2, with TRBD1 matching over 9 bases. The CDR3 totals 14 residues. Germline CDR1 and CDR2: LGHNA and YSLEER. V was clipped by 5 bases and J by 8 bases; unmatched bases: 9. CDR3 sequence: CASSSAGTGWGYTF. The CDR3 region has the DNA TGCGCCAGCAGCTCCGCCGGGACAGGGTGGGGCTACACCTTC.

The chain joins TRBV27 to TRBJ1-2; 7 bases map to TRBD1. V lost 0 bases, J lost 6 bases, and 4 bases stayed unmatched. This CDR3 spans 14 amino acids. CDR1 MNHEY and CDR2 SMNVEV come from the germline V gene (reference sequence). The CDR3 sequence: CASSLSIQGNGYTF. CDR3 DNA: TGTGCCAGCAGTTTATCGATACAGGGGAATGGCTACACCTTC.

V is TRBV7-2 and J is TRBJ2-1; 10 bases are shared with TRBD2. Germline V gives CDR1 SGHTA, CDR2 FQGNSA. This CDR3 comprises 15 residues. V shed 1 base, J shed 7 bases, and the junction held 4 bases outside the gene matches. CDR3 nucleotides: TGTGCCAGCAGCTTAGTAGCGGGGGGTGGAAATGAGCAGTTCTTC. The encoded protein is CASSLVAGGGNEQFF.

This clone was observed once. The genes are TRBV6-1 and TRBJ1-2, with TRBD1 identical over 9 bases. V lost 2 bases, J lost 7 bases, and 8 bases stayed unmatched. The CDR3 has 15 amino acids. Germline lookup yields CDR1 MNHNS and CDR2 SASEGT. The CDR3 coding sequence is TGTGCCAGCAGTGAAACTCGGACAGGGGCGCCTGGCTACACCTTC. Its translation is CASSETRTGAPGYTF.

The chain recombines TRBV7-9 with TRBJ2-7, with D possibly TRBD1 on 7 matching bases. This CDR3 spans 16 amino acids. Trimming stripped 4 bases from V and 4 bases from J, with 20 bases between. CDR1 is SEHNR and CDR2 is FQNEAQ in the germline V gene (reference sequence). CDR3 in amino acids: CASSSQIGRGDYEQYF. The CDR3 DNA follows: TGTGCCAGCAGCTCCCAGATTGGCAGGGGGGATTACGAGCAGTACTTC. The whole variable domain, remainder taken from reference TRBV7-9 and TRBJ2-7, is DTGVSQNPRHKITKRGQNVTFRCDPISEHNRLYWYRQTLGQGPEFLTYFQNEAQLEKSRLLSDRFSAERPKGSFSTLEIQRTEQGDSAMYLCASSSQIGRGDYEQYFGPGTRLTVT.

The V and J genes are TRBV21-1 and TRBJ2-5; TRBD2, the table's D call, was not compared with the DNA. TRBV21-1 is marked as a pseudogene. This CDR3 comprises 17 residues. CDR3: CASTQGLAGGTQETQYF. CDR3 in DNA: TGTGCCAGCACCCAAGGACTAGCGGGGGGGACCCAAGAGACCCAGTACTTC.

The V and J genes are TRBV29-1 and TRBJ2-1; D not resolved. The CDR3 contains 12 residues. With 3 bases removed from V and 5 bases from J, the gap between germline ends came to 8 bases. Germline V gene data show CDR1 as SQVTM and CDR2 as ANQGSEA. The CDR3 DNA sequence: TGCAGCGTTGACTGGCAGAACAATGAGCAGTTCTTC. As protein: CSVDWQNNEQFF.

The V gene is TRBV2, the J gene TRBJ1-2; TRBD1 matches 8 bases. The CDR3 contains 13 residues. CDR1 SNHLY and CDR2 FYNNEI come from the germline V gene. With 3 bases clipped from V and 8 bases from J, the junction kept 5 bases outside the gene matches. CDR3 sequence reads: CASSDRQGRGYTF. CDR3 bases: TGTGCCAGCAGTGACCGACAGGGGCGAGGCTACACCTTC.

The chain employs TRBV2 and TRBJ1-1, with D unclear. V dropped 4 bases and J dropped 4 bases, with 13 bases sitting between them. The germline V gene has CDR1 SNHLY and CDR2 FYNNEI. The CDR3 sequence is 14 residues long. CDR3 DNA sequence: TGTGCCAGCAGTGCCTCTCACGAGGGCACTGAAGCTTTCTTT. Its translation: CASSASHEGTEAFF.

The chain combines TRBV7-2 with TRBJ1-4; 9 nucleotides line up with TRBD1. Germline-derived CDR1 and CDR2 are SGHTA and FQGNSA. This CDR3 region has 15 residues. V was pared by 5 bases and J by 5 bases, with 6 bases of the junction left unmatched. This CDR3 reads CASSTHRGQNEKLFF. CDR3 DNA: TGTGCCAGCAGCACCCACAGGGGGCAAAATGAAAAACTGTTTTTT.

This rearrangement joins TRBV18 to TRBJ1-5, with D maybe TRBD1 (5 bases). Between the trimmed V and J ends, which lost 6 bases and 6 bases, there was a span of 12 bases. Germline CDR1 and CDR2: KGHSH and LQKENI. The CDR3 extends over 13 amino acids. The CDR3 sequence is CASSQGVSQPQHF. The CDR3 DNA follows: TGTGCCAGCTCCCAAGGGGTCAGTCAGCCCCAGCATTTT.

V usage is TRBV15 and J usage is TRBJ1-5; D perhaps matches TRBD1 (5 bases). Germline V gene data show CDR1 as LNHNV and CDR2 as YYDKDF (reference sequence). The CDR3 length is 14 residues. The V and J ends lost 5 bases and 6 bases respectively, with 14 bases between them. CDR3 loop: CATSGRGVSQPQHF. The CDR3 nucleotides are TGTGCCACCAGCGGCCGGGGGGTCAGTCAGCCCCAGCATTTT. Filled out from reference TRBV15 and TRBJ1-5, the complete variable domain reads DAMVIQNPRYQVTQFGKPVTLSCSQTLNHNVMYWYQQKSSQAPKLLFHYYDKDFNNEADTPDNFQSRRPNTSFCFLDIRSPGLGDTAMYLCATSGRGVSQPQHFGDGTRLSIL.

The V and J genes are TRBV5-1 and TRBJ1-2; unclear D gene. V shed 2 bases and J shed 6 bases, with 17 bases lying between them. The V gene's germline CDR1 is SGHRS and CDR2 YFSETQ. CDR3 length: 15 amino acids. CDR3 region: CASSLVLEGLDGYTF. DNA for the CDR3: TGCGCCAGCAGCTTAGTTTTGGAGGGCTTAGATGGCTACACCTTC.

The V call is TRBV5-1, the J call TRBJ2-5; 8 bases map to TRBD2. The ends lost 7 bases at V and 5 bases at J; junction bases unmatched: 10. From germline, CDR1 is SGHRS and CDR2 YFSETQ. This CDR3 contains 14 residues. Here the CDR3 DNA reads TGCGCCAGCGCCAATGGCGGGGGGCGCGAGACCCAGTACTTC. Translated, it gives CASANGGGRETQYF.

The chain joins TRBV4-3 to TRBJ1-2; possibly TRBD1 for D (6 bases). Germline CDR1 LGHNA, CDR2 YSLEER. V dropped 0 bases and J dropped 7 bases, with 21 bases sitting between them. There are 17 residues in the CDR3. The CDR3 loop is CASSQDGGGRGPGGYTF. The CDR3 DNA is TGCGCCAGCAGCCAAGATGGGGGCGGCAGGGGACCCGGTGGCTACACCTTC.

CDR3 nucleotides: TGTGCCAGCAGCACCTCCGGGACTAGCGACGACGAGCAGTACTTC. Its translation is CASSTSGTSDDEQYF. The chain employs TRBV2 and TRBJ2-7, with 10 bases matching TRBD2. Looked up from germline, CDR1 is SNHLY and CDR2 is FYNNEI. This CDR3 has 15 residues. J lost 5 bases, V lost 6 bases, and 10 bases had no gene match. Together with reference TRBV2 and TRBJ2-7, the CDR3 gives the full variable domain: EPEVTQTPSHQVTQMGQEVILRCVPISNHLYFYWYRQILGQKVEFLVSFYNNEISEKSEIFDDQFSVERPDGSNFTLKIRSTKLEDSAMYFCASSTSGTSDDEQYFGPGTRLTVT.

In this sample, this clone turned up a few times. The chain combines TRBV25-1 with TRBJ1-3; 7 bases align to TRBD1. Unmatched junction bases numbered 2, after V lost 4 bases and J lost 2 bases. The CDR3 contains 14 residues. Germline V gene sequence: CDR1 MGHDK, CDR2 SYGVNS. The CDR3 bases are TGTGCCAGCAGTGTCGACAGGGCTGGAAACACCATATATTTT. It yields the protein CASSVDRAGNTIYF.

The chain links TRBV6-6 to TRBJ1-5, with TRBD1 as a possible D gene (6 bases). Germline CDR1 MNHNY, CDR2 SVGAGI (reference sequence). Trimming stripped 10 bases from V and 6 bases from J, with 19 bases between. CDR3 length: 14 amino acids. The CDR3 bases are TGTGCCACCATGGGTTGGGGCAGGGGTCAGCCCCAGCATTTT. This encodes CATMGWGRGQPQHF.

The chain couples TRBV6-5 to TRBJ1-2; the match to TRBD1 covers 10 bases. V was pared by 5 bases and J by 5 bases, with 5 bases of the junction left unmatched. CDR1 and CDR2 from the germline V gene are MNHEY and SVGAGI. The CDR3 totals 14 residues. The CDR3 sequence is CASSPGQGSYGYTF. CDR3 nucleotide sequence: TGTGCCAGCAGTCCGGGACAGGGGAGTTATGGCTACACCTTC.

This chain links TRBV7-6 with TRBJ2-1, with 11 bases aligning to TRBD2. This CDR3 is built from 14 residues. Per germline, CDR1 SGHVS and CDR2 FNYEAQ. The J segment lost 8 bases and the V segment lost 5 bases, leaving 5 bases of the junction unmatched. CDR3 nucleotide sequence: TGTGCCAGCAGCATTAGCGGGGGGGCCTATGAGCAGTTCTTC. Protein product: CASSISGGAYEQFF. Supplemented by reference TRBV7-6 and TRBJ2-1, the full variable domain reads GAGVSQSPRYKVTKRGQDVALRCDPISGHVSLYWYRQALGQGPEFLTYFNYEAQQDKSGLPNDRFSAERPEGSISTLTIQRTEQRDSAMYRCASSISGGAYEQFFGPGTRLTVL.